These 23 T cell receptor beta chains were sequenced from one sample in a study of blood T cells in healthy people across ages. Using a J-beta primer mix together with a sample-barcoded 5' primer, a second PCR was run for roughly 7 to 12 cycles. MiXCR, run by TCRdb on the 5' RACE reads, gives a single entry per CDR3 protein. The table includes about 900,000 distinct CDR3 sequences, about 48% detected once. Specimen: blood. The receptors were sampled from a young man in good health.

This clonotype turned up a few times. The J gene is TRBJ2-7, the V gene TRBV27, with TRBD1 identical over 11 bases. CDR1 is MNHEY, CDR2 SMNVEV, per germline (reference sequence). J gave up 5 bases and V 4 bases, and 7 bases lay outside the gene matches. The CDR3 has 15 amino acids. The CDR3 DNA sequence: TGTGCCAGCAGTTGGCCGGGACAGGGGGTCAACGAGCAGTACTTC. Translated: CASSWPGQGVNEQYF.

This clonotype was counted a few times. The chain couples TRBV7-8 to TRBJ2-5; D is perhaps TRBD2 (5 bases). Per germline, CDR1 SGHVS and CDR2 FQNEAQ. The CDR3 consists of 14 residues. The V and J ends lost 1 base and 5 bases respectively, with 11 bases between them. CDR3 sequence: CASSLGEGRETQYF. DNA for the CDR3: TGTGCCAGCAGCTTAGGAGAGGGTCGCGAGACCCAGTACTTC.

This clonotype has a handful of counts. This rearrangement joins TRBV6-5 to TRBJ2-3; the match to TRBD1 covers 8 bases. This CDR3 is 14 amino acids long. V was pared by 7 bases and J by 6 bases, with 9 bases of the junction left unmatched. Looked up from germline, CDR1 is MNHEY and CDR2 is SVGAGI. CDR3 in amino acids: CASTAGQGRDTQYF. In DNA form, the CDR3 reads TGTGCCAGCACCGCCGGACAGGGCCGGGATACGCAGTATTTT.

The CDR3 DNA reads as TGCAGTGCTATGACCCGGGACAGGGGAGCCAATGAGCAGTACTTC. This sequence encodes CSAMTRDRGANEQYF. The chain employs TRBV20-1 and TRBJ2-5, with 10 nucleotides matching TRBD1. Germline CDR1 and CDR2: DFQATT and SNEGSKA (reference sequence). The V gene end was trimmed by 4 bases and the J gene end by 11 bases; junction bases not matched to a gene: 16. The CDR3 runs to 15 residues.

This clonotype turned up a few times. This chain connects TRBV20-1 to TRBJ1-2, with 7 nucleotides matching TRBD1. The CDR3 covers 12 residues. Germline V CDR1 and CDR2: DFQATT, SNEGSKA (reference sequence). J was trimmed by 8 bases and V by 3 bases; bases with no gene match: 6. In DNA, the CDR3 is TGCAGTGCTAGGACGGACAGGCGGGGCTACACCTTC. Translation: CSARTDRRGYTF.

The chain couples TRBV10-3 to TRBJ2-3; TRBD2 might be the D (6 bases). V was cut by 2 bases and J by 6 bases, with 21 bases left in between. The germline V gene has CDR1 ENHRY and CDR2 SYGVKD. There are 17 residues in the CDR3. CDR3 loop: CAISERGSLARDDTQYF. CDR3 bases: TGTGCCATCAGTGAGAGAGGAAGCCTAGCGCGCGACGATACGCAGTATTTT.

This clonotype showed up many times. The J gene is TRBJ2-3, the V gene TRBV4-1, with TRBD1 identical over 7 bases. CDR3 length equals 13 residues. Germline assignment: CDR1 MGHRA and CDR2 YSYEKL. V lost 8 bases to trimming and J lost 6 bases; unmatched junction nucleotides: 8. The CDR3 spells CASRQGSSDTQYF. CDR3 DNA: TGCGCCAGCCGACAGGGTAGTTCGGATACGCAGTATTTT.

This clonotype was detected a few times. The V and J genes are TRBV6-1 and TRBJ1-1, with D maybe TRBD1 (6 bases). CDR1 and CDR2 from the germline V gene are MNHNS and SASEGT. Trimming removed 6 bases from V and 0 bases from J, with 8 bases in between. The CDR3 loop spans 13 amino acids. The CDR3, as DNA: TGTGCCAGCAGGGACAGCATGAACACTGAAGCTTTCTTT. Its protein product is CASRDSMNTEAFF.

This clonotype was counted between two and nine times. The chain recombines TRBV9 with TRBJ1-2; D gene ambiguous. Germline CDR1 is SGDLS and CDR2 is YYNGEE. The CDR3 length is 14 residues. Trimming cost V 0 bases and J 4 bases, with 10 bases left between them. The CDR3 nucleotides are TGTGCCAGCAGCGTAGTAGGCGGATTCTATGGCTACACCTTC. Amino acids: CASSVVGGFYGYTF.

This clonotype was picked up a small number of times. The rearrangement links TRBV6-5 to TRBJ1-6; D is unresolved. Germline CDR1 MNHEY, CDR2 SVGAGI. This CDR3 has 12 amino acids. The ends were cut back, 5 bases at V and 11 bases at J, with 10 bases in the middle. The chain's CDR3 is CASSGGEAPLHF. CDR3 in DNA: TGTGCCAGCAGTGGTGGAGAAGCACCCCTCCACTTT.

This clonotype has more than one count but fewer than ten. The genes are TRBV7-9 and TRBJ2-5; 10 bases fit TRBD1. The closer fit of TRBJ2-7 to the DNA end suggests the J call may be wrong. CDR3 length equals 15 residues. Germline loops: CDR1 SEHNR, CDR2 FQNEAQ (reference sequence). The CDR3 protein is CASSDSGTGDHEQYF. The DNA for the CDR3 is TGTGCCAGTAGCGATTCCGGGACAGGGGACCACGAGCAGTACTTC.

The V gene is TRBV18, the J gene TRBJ1-2; no reliable D call. The germline V gene encodes CDR1 KGHSH and CDR2 LQKENI. Trimming removed 3 bases at V and 1 base at J, with 9 bases between. This CDR3 region has 14 residues. The CDR3 spells CASSPLSDNYGYTF. The CDR3 region has the DNA TGTGCCAGCTCACCTCTCAGTGATAACTATGGCTACACCTTC.

The chain joins TRBV7-2 to TRBJ2-1; 9 bases line up with TRBD2. V gave up 1 base and J gave up 8 bases; unmatched junction bases: 9. Per germline, CDR1 SGHTA and CDR2 FQGNSA. The CDR3 has 16 amino acids. The CDR3 sequence is CASSLGAAGGGDEQFF. CDR3 DNA: TGTGCCAGCAGCTTAGGGGCAGCGGGGGGCGGAGATGAGCAGTTCTTC.

The rearrangement joins TRBV9 to TRBJ2-1; TRBD2 matches at 7 bases. The CDR3 has 16 residues. Germline lookup yields CDR1 SGDLS and CDR2 YYNGEE. The ends lost 4 bases at V and 4 bases at J; junction bases unmatched: 11. CDR3 loop: CASSLGLYGGYNEQFF. CDR3 sequence (DNA): TGTGCCAGCAGCCTGGGCCTGTACGGGGGGTACAATGAGCAGTTCTTC.

As concerns this clonotype: An end of the junction does not agree with germline; a read error may underlie this. The chain has TRBV12-3 or TRBV12-4 and TRBJ2-1, with a tentative D call TRBD2 (6 bases). The CDR3 covers 12 residues. The CDR3 region has the DNA TGCGCCAGCACGCGGGACTACAATGAGCAGTTCTTC. Residues: CASTRDYNEQFF.

The rearrangement links TRBV5-6 to TRBJ2-7; the match to TRBD1 covers 7 bases. The germline V gene has CDR1 SGHDT and CDR2 YYEEEE. Trimming took 4 bases from V and 3 from J; bases not matched to a gene: 16. This CDR3 has 17 residues. CDR3 in amino acids: CASSPWLRQGEFYEQYF. In DNA, the CDR3 is TGTGCCAGCAGCCCCTGGCTTAGGCAGGGGGAATTCTACGAGCAGTACTTC. The variable domain in full, with the rest retrieved from reference TRBV5-6 and TRBJ2-7, is DAGVTQSPTHLIKTRGQQVTLRCSPKSGHDTVSWYQQALGQGPQFIFQYYEEEERQRGNFPDRFSGHQFPNYSSELNVNALLLGDSALYLCASSPWLRQGEFYEQYFGPGTRLTVT.

This chain uses TRBV6-5 with TRBJ2-1; no definite D call. Between the trimmed V and J ends, which lost 0 bases and 6 bases, there was a span of 15 bases. This CDR3 is built from 16 residues. Germline V gene lookup returns CDR1 MNHEY and CDR2 SVGAGI. The CDR3 sequence is CASSYSTVQGVNEQFF. The CDR3 DNA reads TGTGCCAGCAGTTACTCGACCGTCCAAGGTGTCAATGAGCAGTTCTTC.

The V call is TRBV7-2, the J call TRBJ2-5; 13 nucleotides agree with TRBD2. Trimming cost V 1 base and J 5 bases; bases outside gene matches: 4. The CDR3 sequence is 16 residues long. Looked up from germline, CDR1 is SGHTA and CDR2 is FQGNSA. CDR3 sequence: CASSLELAGGRETQYF. CDR3 nucleotide sequence: TGTGCCAGCAGCTTAGAACTAGCGGGGGGGAGGGAGACCCAGTACTTC.

This clonotype has at least ten counts. The chain joins TRBV6-1 to TRBJ2-5, with D tentatively TRBD1 (6 bases). Germline V gene data show CDR1 as MNHNS and CDR2 as SASEGT. This CDR3 has 15 residues. Trimming left V 0 bases short and J 2 bases short, with 10 bases between. The CDR3 DNA reads as TGTGCCAGCAGTGAAGCTGCAGGGGAGCAAGAGACCCAGTACTTC. This translates into CASSEAAGEQETQYF.

The CDR3 sequence is CASSIQLAGKDEQFF. CDR3 nucleotide sequence: TGTGCCAGCAGTATTCAGCTAGCGGGAAAGGATGAGCAGTTCTTC. The chain is built from TRBV28 and TRBJ2-1; the match to TRBD2 covers 9 bases. The germline V gene has CDR1 MDHEN and CDR2 SYDVKM. After removal of 5 bases from V and 8 bases from J, the junction contained 10 bases not matched to a gene. This CDR3 contains 15 residues.

The rearrangement uses TRBV7-3 and TRBJ2-2; no clear D. CDR3 length: 15 amino acids. The germline V gene has CDR1 SGHTA and CDR2 FQGTGA. With 5 bases removed from V and 4 bases from J, the gap between germline ends came to 14 bases. This CDR3 is CASSLRSLLTGELFF. The CDR3 DNA reads as TGTGCCAGCAGCCTCCGGAGCCTCCTCACCGGGGAGCTGTTTTTT.

The chain joins TRBV7-9 to TRBJ2-1, with 7 nucleotides matching TRBD2. Germline-derived CDR1 and CDR2 are SEHNR and FQNEAQ (reference sequence). This CDR3 comprises 15 residues. V was pared by 5 bases and J by 5 bases, with 9 bases of the junction left unmatched. The CDR3 DNA sequence: TGTGCCAGCAGCCTCGGGGTCGGGGGGAACAATGAGCAGTTCTTC. It is translated as CASSLGVGGNNEQFF.

The genes are TRBV28 and TRBJ1-2, with D possibly matching TRBD1 (6 bases). The CDR3 loop spans 14 amino acids. With 8 bases removed from V and 9 bases from J, the gap between germline ends came to 22 bases. Germline V gene data show CDR1 as MDHEN and CDR2 as SYDVKM. CDR3 coding DNA: TGTGCCAGCTCCACGACGGGGGCGTCCGGCCGCTACACCTTC. Protein product: CASSTTGASGRYTF.